Below are 15 T cell receptor beta chains sequenced from a single sample in a study of cytomegalovirus exposure and HLA in healthy donors. The PCR was carried out with 60 Vbeta primers and 13 Jbeta primers. Sequencing used immunoSEQ multiplex PCR; TCRdb keeps in-frame clones, though not all of them. Counted here are about 190,000 clones, over 80% occurring once; the ten biggest clones make up 6.3%. The sample consisted of PBMCs. The receptors shown here come from a man in his forties in good health and CMV-seropositive.

V gene TRBV5-1 combines with J gene TRBJ1-5; a possible D gene is TRBD1 (6 bases). Between the trimmed V and J ends, which lost 4 bases and 1 base, there was a span of 9 bases. Germline CDR1 and CDR2: SGHRS and YFSETQ. CDR3 length: 14 residues. CDR3 residues: CASSLGTSNQPQHF. CDR3 nucleotide sequence: TGCGCCAGCAGCCTGGGGACAAGCAATCAGCCCCAGCATTTT. The whole variable domain, remainder taken from reference TRBV5-1 and TRBJ1-5, is KAGVTQTPRYLIKTRGQQVTLSCSPISGHRSVSWYQQTPGQGLQFLFEYFSETQRNKGNFPGRFSGRQFSNSRSEMNVSTLELGDSALYLCASSLGTSNQPQHFGDGTRLSIL.

V and J are TRBV7-2 and TRBJ1-1; D might be TRBD1 (6 bases). This CDR3 has 16 residues. Trimming pared 0 bases from V and 2 bases from J, leaving 13 bases between. Germline lookup yields CDR1 SGHTA and CDR2 FQGNSA. DNA for the CDR3: TGTGCCAGCAGCTTAGCGCGATCAGGGGCCAACACTGAAGCTTTCTTT. As protein: CASSLARSGANTEAFF.

Note on this clone: Germline is not matched at one junction end, which may reflect a read error. V usage is TRBV6-1 and J usage is TRBJ2-7; 10 nucleotides match TRBD2. This CDR3 comprises 17 residues. The germline V gene has CDR1 MNHNS and CDR2 SASEGT. The CDR3 is CASRDSLAGALRGEQYF. The CDR3 nucleotides read TGTGCCAGCCGTGATAGCCTAGCGGGGGCGTTACGGGGAGAGCAGTACTTC.

The chain employs TRBV5-4 and TRBJ2-2; D remains ambiguous. From germline, CDR1 is SGHNT and CDR2 YYREEE (reference sequence). The CDR3 sequence is 14 residues long. Trimming removed 5 bases from V and 1 base from J, with 9 bases in between. CDR3 amino acids: CASRPRQNTGELFF. In nucleotides, the CDR3 is TGTGCCAGCAGACCCCGACAGAACACCGGGGAGCTGTTTTTT.

This clone has only a few counts. V is TRBV6-5 and J is TRBJ1-3; D not certain. The V end lost 5 bases, the J end lost 0 bases, and 8 bases lay between the germline ends. Germline V lookup: CDR1 MNHEY, CDR2 SVGAGI. The CDR3 runs 14 residues. CDR3 protein: CASSPGISGNTIYF. The CDR3 bases are TGTGCCAGCAGTCCGGGGATCTCTGGAAACACCATATATTTT.

The chain employs TRBV7-6 and TRBJ2-3, with 9 positions matching TRBD1. CDR1 SGHVS and CDR2 FNYEAQ come from the germline V gene. The ends lost 5 bases at V and 4 bases at J; junction bases unmatched: 4. The CDR3 covers 14 residues. CDR3 in DNA: TGTGCCAGCAGCCGTACAGGGGGCCCAGATACGCAGTATTTT. Its translation: CASSRTGGPDTQYF.

V gene TRBV10-3 combines with J gene TRBJ1-6, with TRBD1 matching 9 bases. The germline gives CDR1 ENHRY, CDR2 SYGVKD. The V gene end was trimmed by 8 bases and the J gene end by 8 bases; junction bases not matched to a gene: 13. CDR3 length: 16 amino acids. CDR3: CAIGRGDRAIDSPLHF. The CDR3 DNA reads TGTGCCATCGGACGGGGGGACAGGGCGATAGATTCACCCCTCCACTTT.

V gene TRBV5-4 combines with J gene TRBJ2-2; D is possibly TRBD2 (6 bases). V was trimmed by 2 bases and J by 8 bases, leaving 25 bases between them. The germline V gene encodes CDR1 SGHNT and CDR2 YYREEE (reference sequence). The CDR3 length is 18 residues. CDR3 nucleotide sequence: TGTGCCAGCAGCTTCAACTTGGGCCCGAACGGCGGGGAAGGGGAGCTGTTTTTT. This codes for CASSFNLGPNGGEGELFF.

This rearrangement joins TRBV11-2 to TRBJ2-1, with D tentatively TRBD2 (6 bases). This CDR3 spans 15 amino acids. The V end was cut by 0 bases, the J end by 3 bases, with 9 bases between. The germline V gene encodes CDR1 SGHAT and CDR2 FQNNGV. CDR3 coding DNA: TGTGCCAGCAGCTTAGAGGCGGGGCACTACAATGAGCAGTTCTTC. Its translation: CASSLEAGHYNEQFF.

V is TRBV7-6 and J is TRBJ2-3, with D perhaps matching TRBD1 (6 bases). This CDR3 contains 14 residues. The germline V gene encodes CDR1 SGHVS and CDR2 FNYEAQ. Trimming shortened V by 0 bases and J by 4 bases, and 8 bases separated the two germline ends. The CDR3 DNA follows: TGTGCCAGCAGCTTAGCGGGGGCGCCAGATACGCAGTATTTT. This encodes CASSLAGAPDTQYF.

J is TRBJ2-1 and V is TRBV2; 8 bases align to TRBD2. The CDR3 consists of 13 residues. Germline loops: CDR1 SNHLY, CDR2 FYNNEI. Germline trimming cut 6 bases from V and 6 bases from J; bases unmatched to any gene: 4. The CDR3 nucleotides read TGTGCCAGCAGCGAGCGGGGGTTCAATGAGCAGTTCTTC. It is translated as CASSERGFNEQFF.

This sequence joins TRBV4-3 and TRBJ2-1; 8 bases agree with TRBD2. CDR3 size: 17 residues. The germline V gene encodes CDR1 LGHNA and CDR2 YSLEER. The V gene end was trimmed by 0 bases and the J gene end by 8 bases; junction bases not matched to a gene: 12. The CDR3 DNA reads as TGCGCCAGCAGCCAAGACACGGGAGCGGGGCGGGGGGATGAGCAGTTCTTC. Its protein product is CASSQDTGAGRGDEQFF.

The chain is built from TRBV4-2 and TRBJ2-3, with 8 bases aligning to TRBD2. This CDR3 has 15 residues. The germline V gene has CDR1 LGHNA and CDR2 YNFKEQ. V was clipped by 1 base and J by 4 bases; unmatched bases: 4. The CDR3: CASSQGLRGADTQYF. The CDR3 region has the DNA TGTGCCAGCAGCCAAGGCTTGCGGGGGGCAGATACGCAGTATTTT.

The rearrangement uses TRBV19 and TRBJ2-1; unclear D gene. V was trimmed by 7 bases and J by 4 bases, leaving 11 bases between them. The length of the CDR3 is 13 residues. CDR1 and CDR2 (germline): LNHDA, SQIVND (reference sequence). This CDR3 reads CASTAENYNEQFF. The CDR3 DNA reads as TGTGCCAGTACGGCGGAGAATTACAATGAGCAGTTCTTC. The full variable domain, in which reference TRBV19 and TRBJ2-1 provide the parts outside the CDR3, is DGGITQSPKYLFRKEGQNVTLSCEQNLNHDAMYWYRQDPGQGLRLIYYSQIVNDFQKGDIAEGYSVSREKKESFPLTVTSAQKNPTAFYLCASTAENYNEQFFGPGTRLTVL.

The chain employs TRBV28 and TRBJ1-5; tentatively, D is TRBD1 (5 bases). CDR3 size: 14 residues. Trimming removed 8 bases from V and 4 bases from J, with 15 bases in between. The germline CDR1 and CDR2 sequences are MDHEN and SYDVKM. The CDR3 reads CASFPGGLNQPQHF. The CDR3 DNA sequence: TGTGCCAGCTTCCCGGGGGGATTAAATCAGCCCCAGCATTTT.